The 30 T cell receptor beta chains presented below share a single source sample, sequenced in a study of cytomegalovirus exposure and HLA in healthy donors. Both 60 Vbeta primers and 13 Jbeta primers went into the PCR. TCRdb keeps only in-frame clones here, not all; method: immunoSEQ multiplex PCR. The table lists 95,000 to 150,000 clones, 77% of them singletons, with about 13% in the top ten. Sequencing was performed on PBMCs. The receptors come from a middle-aged woman in good health and CMV-seropositive.

This rearrangement joins TRBV18 to TRBJ2-3; the match to TRBD2 covers 10 bases. This CDR3 region has 16 residues. Germline trimming cut 5 bases from V and 2 bases from J; bases unmatched to any gene: 7. Germline V gene data show CDR1 as KGHSH and CDR2 as LQKENI. The CDR3 loop is CASSRQLAGNTDTQYF. The CDR3 DNA reads as TGTGCCAGCTCAAGACAACTAGCGGGAAACACAGATACGCAGTATTTT. Based on the CDR3 plus reference TRBV18 and TRBJ2-3, the full variable domain is NAGVMQNPRHLVRRRGQEARLRCSPMKGHSHVYWYRQLPEEGLKFMVYLQKENIIDESGMPKERFSAEFPKEGPSILRIQQVVRGDSAAYFCASSRQLAGNTDTQYFGPGTRLTVL.

This clone was picked up a small number of times. This chain connects TRBV19 to TRBJ2-2; TRBD2 aligns across 7 bases. This CDR3 has 13 residues. V dropped 7 bases and J dropped 5; count of bases not matched to a gene: 4. CDR1 LNHDA and CDR2 SQIVND come from the germline V gene (reference sequence). The CDR3 DNA reads as TGTGCCAGTACCTTCGGGGGGACCGGGGAGCTGTTTTTT. It specifies CASTFGGTGELFF. The complete variable domain, with remaining parts taken from reference TRBV19 and TRBJ2-2, reads DGGITQSPKYLFRKEGQNVTLSCEQNLNHDAMYWYRQDPGQGLRLIYYSQIVNDFQKGDIAEGYSVSREKKESFPLTVTSAQKNPTAFYLCASTFGGTGELFFGEGSRLTVL.

In regard to this clone: Germline is not matched at one junction end, which may reflect a read error. The rearrangement links TRBV11-3 to TRBJ2-7, with TRBD2 identical over 8 bases. The CDR3 has 17 amino acids. In germline, CDR1 is SGHNT, CDR2 YENEEA. The DNA for the CDR3 is TGTGCCAGCAGCTTCCCTCCTGAGCGGGAGTCTTGGGGCGAGCCGTACTTC. It yields the protein CASSFPPERESWGEPYF.

V and J are TRBV28 and TRBJ1-1, with D perhaps TRBD1 (5 bases). Germline V lookup: CDR1 MDHEN, CDR2 SYDVKM. V lost 5 bases to trimming and J lost 5 bases, with 18 bases between them. The CDR3 is 15 amino acids. The CDR3 protein is CASSLTGTGSTEAFF. CDR3 DNA sequence: TGTGCCAGCAGTCTTACCGGGACCGGGAGTACTGAAGCTTTCTTT.

The chain combines TRBV6-1 with TRBJ2-7; 9 bases agree with TRBD2. With V trimmed by 11 bases and J by 0 bases, 2 bases remained unmatched. The CDR3 loop spans 12 amino acids. The germline V gene encodes CDR1 MNHNS and CDR2 SASEGT. CDR3 amino acids: CALAGSSYEQYF. CDR3 DNA sequence: TGTGCCCTAGCGGGAAGCTCCTACGAGCAGTACTTC.

The CDR3 region is CASSLAAAGYTF. As DNA, the CDR3 is TGTGCCAGCAGTTTAGCCGCGGCGGGCTACACCTTC. The J gene is TRBJ1-2, the V gene TRBV28; D unresolved. CDR1 MDHEN and CDR2 SYDVKM come from the germline V gene. This CDR3 has 12 residues. V lost 2 bases, J lost 8 bases, and 9 bases lay in between.

The chain combines TRBV5-4 with TRBJ1-1; TRBD1 is a possible D gene (6 bases). Germline-derived CDR1 and CDR2 are SGHNT and YYREEE (reference sequence). The V and J ends lost 2 bases and 3 bases respectively, with 8 bases between them. The CDR3 has 13 amino acids. The CDR3, as DNA: TGTGCCAGCAGCTTCTGGACAGACACTGAAGCTTTCTTT. This gives the protein CASSFWTDTEAFF.

The V gene is TRBV7-2, the J gene TRBJ1-2; no clear D gene. The germline gives CDR1 SGHTA, CDR2 FQGNSA. The CDR3 is 14 residues long. The ends were cut back, 4 bases at V and 2 bases at J, with 11 bases in the middle. CDR3 nucleotide sequence: TGTGCCAGCAGCTACCGCCGGGAGAACTATGGCTACACCTTC. This gives the protein CASSYRRENYGYTF.

The chain joins TRBV7-6 to TRBJ2-3; 9 bases are a match to TRBD2. CDR1 is SGHVS, CDR2 FNYEAQ, per germline. The CDR3 contains 15 residues. J gave up 2 bases and V 3 bases, and 3 bases lay outside the gene matches. The CDR3 loop is CASSLASGTTDTQYF. The CDR3 nucleotides are TGTGCCAGCAGCTTGGCTAGCGGGACCACAGATACGCAGTATTTT.

In this sample, this clone turned up a few times. The chain links TRBV6-6 to TRBJ1-2; D remains ambiguous. Germline V lookup: CDR1 MNHNY, CDR2 SVGAGI (reference sequence). V shed 6 bases and J shed 8 bases, with 22 bases lying between them. The CDR3 has 15 residues. CDR3 protein: CASSLQISTGGGYTF. Here the CDR3 DNA reads TGTGCCAGCAGCCTCCAGATCTCCACGGGCGGGGGCTACACCTTC.

The chain links TRBV6-1 to TRBJ1-2, with D unclear. This CDR3 is 13 amino acids long. V was pared by 0 bases and J by 8 bases, with 10 bases between. Germline assignment: CDR1 MNHNS and CDR2 SASEGT. CDR3 protein: CASSEAYDWGYTF. The CDR3, as DNA: TGTGCCAGCAGTGAAGCCTATGATTGGGGCTACACCTTC.

This chain connects TRBV7-2 to TRBJ1-1; perhaps TRBD1 as D (5 bases). The V gene's germline CDR1 is SGHTA and CDR2 FQGNSA. Trimming stripped 5 bases from V and 3 bases from J, with 16 bases between. The CDR3 length is 15 residues. CDR3 coding DNA: TGTGCCAGCAGCCGGGGGGGAATTGGTGACACTGAAGCTTTCTTT. As protein: CASSRGGIGDTEAFF.

The chain links TRBV18 to TRBJ2-1; TRBD1 matches 7 bases. The CDR3 spans 13 residues. CDR1 KGHSH and CDR2 LQKENI come from the germline V gene. The trim removed 5 bases at V and 6 bases at J, leaving 4 bases unmatched. CDR3 protein: CASSFAGGNEQFF. CDR3 nucleotide sequence: TGTGCCAGCTCATTCGCAGGGGGCAATGAGCAGTTCTTC.

The chain employs TRBV28 and TRBJ1-1; unclear D gene. Germline V lookup: CDR1 MDHEN, CDR2 SYDVKM. The CDR3 extends over 15 amino acids. V was clipped by 3 bases and J by 0 bases, with 11 bases between them. Here the CDR3 reads CASSFLQALNTEAFF. The CDR3 nucleotides read TGTGCCAGCAGTTTTCTTCAGGCTTTGAACACTGAAGCTTTCTTT.

This clone has a single count. This chain's CDR3 is CASSLQGFGDEETQYF. In nucleotides, the CDR3 is TGCGCCAGCAGCTTACAGGGTTTTGGAGATGAAGAGACCCAGTACTTC. The chain links TRBV5-1 to TRBJ2-5, with D maybe TRBD1 (6 bases). Trimming took 2 bases from V and 3 from J, leaving 17 bases between them. The CDR3 is 16 residues long. The germline gives CDR1 SGHRS, CDR2 YFSETQ.

This chain uses TRBV5-1 with TRBJ2-7, with 12 bases lining up with TRBD2. The length of the CDR3 is 16 residues. Looked up from germline, CDR1 is SGHRS and CDR2 is YFSETQ. The V and J ends lost 1 base and 5 bases, in that order; junction bases with no gene match: 7. The CDR3 sequence: CASSLTRLAGAHEQYF. The CDR3 DNA reads as TGCGCCAGCAGCTTGACCCGACTAGCGGGAGCCCACGAGCAGTACTTC. Together with reference TRBV5-1 and TRBJ2-7, the CDR3 gives the full variable domain: KAGVTQTPRYLIKTRGQQVTLSCSPISGHRSVSWYQQTPGQGLQFLFEYFSETQRNKGNFPGRFSGRQFSNSRSEMNVSTLELGDSALYLCASSLTRLAGAHEQYFGPGTRLTVT.

The CDR3, as DNA: TGTGCCAGCAGTCTCACCGGGACATATCAGCCCCAGCATTTT. Translation gives CASSLTGTYQPQHF. The chain has TRBV28 and TRBJ1-5, with D possibly matching TRBD1 (6 bases). The CDR3 consists of 14 residues. Germline V gene lookup returns CDR1 MDHEN and CDR2 SYDVKM. V lost 5 bases, J lost 5 bases, and 13 bases lay in between. Supplemented by reference TRBV28 and TRBJ1-5, the full variable domain reads DVKVTQSSRYLVKRTGEKVFLECVQDMDHENMFWYRQDPGLGLRLIYFSYDVKMKEKGDIPEGYSVSREKKERFSLILESASTNQTSMYLCASSLTGTYQPQHFGDGTRLSIL.

The CDR3, as DNA: TGCGCCAGCAGCTCGGAGGGACAGCAGAGAAACACCGGGGAGCTGTTTTTT. Translation: CASSSEGQQRNTGELFF. The rearrangement uses TRBV5-1 and TRBJ2-2, with D possibly TRBD1 on 7 matching bases. Germline V gene sequence: CDR1 SGHRS, CDR2 YFSETQ. V lost 3 bases and J lost 2, with 17 bases in between. The CDR3 runs to 17 residues.

This clone turned up a few times. V gene TRBV5-1 combines with J gene TRBJ2-1, with 7 bases identical to TRBD2. The J segment lost 9 bases and the V segment lost 0 bases, leaving 3 bases of the junction unmatched. The CDR3 sequence is 13 residues long. The V gene's germline CDR1 is SGHRS and CDR2 YFSETQ. In nucleotides, the CDR3 is TGCGCCAGCAGCTTGGCCGCTAGCGGTGAGCAGTTCTTC. Its translation is CASSLAASGEQFF.

This chain connects TRBV4-2 to TRBJ2-3, with TRBD2 matching over 12 bases. Per germline, CDR1 LGHNA and CDR2 YNFKEQ. The CDR3 runs 17 residues. V trimming: 0 bases; J trimming: 6 bases; junction bases outside the gene matches: 7. The CDR3 loop reads CASSQDLASGRGDTQYF. CDR3 nucleotide sequence: TGTGCCAGCAGCCAAGATCTGGCTAGCGGGAGGGGGGATACGCAGTATTTT.

The rearrangement links TRBV7-3 to TRBJ2-1; possibly TRBD2 for D (6 bases). This CDR3 contains 15 residues. V lost 2 bases and J lost 7, with 15 bases in between. CDR1 and CDR2 (germline): SGHTA, FQGTGA. CDR3 in amino acids: CASSLEGGPGNEQFF. As DNA, the CDR3 is TGTGCCAGCAGCTTAGAGGGAGGCCCGGGAAATGAGCAGTTCTTC.

The chain uses TRBV2 and TRBJ1-1; D not resolved. CDR1 is SNHLY and CDR2 is FYNNEI in the germline V gene. The V and J ends lost 1 base and 9 bases respectively, with 12 bases between them. There are 13 residues in the CDR3. In nucleotides, the CDR3 is TGTGCCAGCAGTGAAGAAGCCGCTTCGCAAGCTTTCTTT. Translating it yields CASSEEAASQAFF.

The chain recombines TRBV9 with TRBJ2-1; 7 nucleotides match TRBD1. This CDR3 region has 15 residues. Trimming took 0 bases from V and 2 from J; bases not matched to a gene: 2. Germline V gene lookup returns CDR1 SGDLS and CDR2 YYNGEE. The DNA for the CDR3 is TGTGCCAGCAGCGTAGAGGGGGCTACCTACAATGAGCAGTTCTTC. Translated: CASSVEGATYNEQFF.

The chain combines TRBV5-6 with TRBJ2-5; 7 nucleotides align to TRBD2. Judging by the DNA end, TRBJ2-7 fits better; the J call may be wrong. Germline loops: CDR1 SGHDT, CDR2 YYEEEE. The CDR3 length is 15 residues. CDR3 in amino acids: CASSPSGGSIYEQYF. In nucleotides, the CDR3 is TGTGCCAGCAGCCCCAGTGGCGGGAGTATCTACGAGCAGTACTTC.

The V and J genes are TRBV28 and TRBJ1-5; TRBD1 matches 8 bases. Per germline, CDR1 MDHEN and CDR2 SYDVKM. This CDR3 has 15 residues. With V trimmed by 5 bases and J by 2 bases, 5 bases remained unmatched. CDR3 sequence (DNA): TGTGCCAGCAGTCACTCAGGGGGCGGCAATCAGCCCCAGCATTTT. Protein: CASSHSGGGNQPQHF. Filled out from reference TRBV28 and TRBJ1-5, the complete variable domain reads DVKVTQSSRYLVKRTGEKVFLECVQDMDHENMFWYRQDPGLGLRLIYFSYDVKMKEKGDIPEGYSVSREKKERFSLILESASTNQTSMYLCASSHSGGGNQPQHFGDGTRLSIL.

The chain combines TRBV28 with TRBJ1-5; 7 bases line up with TRBD1. This CDR3 comprises 17 residues. The ends lost 6 bases at V and 3 bases at J; junction bases unmatched: 14. Germline lookup yields CDR1 MDHEN and CDR2 SYDVKM. CDR3 DNA sequence: TGTGCCAGCAGAAAAATAGGGACAGCCCCATACAATCAGCCCCAGCATTTT. This sequence encodes CASRKIGTAPYNQPQHF.

The chain links TRBV7-8 to TRBJ2-7, with TRBD2 as a possible D gene (6 bases). This CDR3 is built from 15 residues. CDR1 SGHVS and CDR2 FQNEAQ come from the germline V gene. The V end was cut by 6 bases, the J end by 5 bases, with 20 bases between. CDR3 sequence reads: CASSKLSGVGNEQYF. CDR3 sequence (DNA): TGTGCCAGCAGTAAATTGTCGGGAGTTGGAAACGAGCAGTACTTC.

The chain uses TRBV2 and TRBJ1-4, with 8 bases that match TRBD1. Losses at the gene ends were 6 bases for V and 5 bases for J; bases not matched to a gene: 2. The germline V gene has CDR1 SNHLY and CDR2 FYNNEI. The CDR3 is 13 residues long. Here the CDR3 reads CASRDRGNEKLFF. For the CDR3, the DNA is TGTGCCAGCAGAGACAGGGGAAATGAAAAACTGTTTTTT.

This chain uses TRBV5-1 with TRBJ2-1, with 7 nucleotides matching TRBD2. CDR3 length: 16 amino acids. CDR1 and CDR2 from the germline V gene are SGHRS and YFSETQ. V shed 4 bases, J shed 2 bases, and the junction held 9 bases outside the gene matches. The CDR3, as DNA: TGCGCCAGCAGCCCGGACGGGAGGAGGCCCTACAATGAGCAGTTCTTC. Amino acids: CASSPDGRRPYNEQFF.

The V and J genes are TRBV21-1 and TRBJ2-7; the listed D gene, TRBD2, was not tested against the DNA. TRBV21-1 is noted as a pseudogene. The CDR3 sequence is 13 residues long. CDR3 sequence (DNA): TGTGCCAGCTCAAGGGGGGGGAGCTACGAGCAGTACTTC. Protein sequence: CASSRGGSYEQYF.